The clone carrying this T cell receptor (beta chain) was seen only once. CDR3 length: 15 residues. Germline V gene sequence: CDR1 SGHRS, CDR2 YFSETQ. V shed 1 base and J shed 7 bases, with 14 bases lying between them. This entry comes from a study of blood T cell repertoires in COVID-19. Study overall: COVID-19 samples from acute and convalescent phases originated in the United States, Italy and Spain. In each case, the material was cDNA or gDNA derived from T cells, B-cell-depleted T cells, or PBMCs.

As handled by the study authors: It was from reference gene primer amplification that nucleated cell counts were estimated. The data were produced by immunoSEQ multiplex PCR, yet TCRdb's version contains in-frame clones alone and is incomplete. V and J calls and clone size come straight from that table; D and trimming were deduced from the DNA. Among about 63,000 clones listed, 76% were seen once. The sequence was collected from a woman at least 80 years old with acute or convalescent COVID-19. The gene calls are TRBV5-1 and TRBJ1-4; possibly TRBD1 for D (5 bases). Sequenced sample: peripheral blood. CDR3 region: CASSLSQGRGEKLFF. CDR3 nucleotide sequence: TGCGCCAGCAGCTTGTCGCAGGGTAGAGGTGAAAAACTGTTTTTT.